The 8 T cell receptor beta chains below were found in one sample sequenced in a study of prognosis after radiotherapy for stage I lung cancer. TCR beta CDR3 was amplified from genomic DNA by two-round multiplex PCR. Primers (each specific to one TRBV or TRBJ gene) were used in first-round PCR. TCRdb analysed the multiplex PCR reads with MiXCR anew, one entry per CDR3 protein. The sample has around 13,000 distinct CDR3 sequences, approximately 40% seen once. The input for sequencing was PBMCs, taken before or after stereotactic body radiation therapy (not recorded which). Receptors were obtained from a donor over 45 with non-small cell lung cancer.

By proportion, this clonotype is medium-sized. The J gene is TRBJ1-5, the V gene TRBV2, with D possibly matching TRBD1 (5 bases). V gave up 6 bases and J gave up 2 bases, with 8 bases separating them. Germline V lookup: CDR1 SNHLY, CDR2 FYNNEI. The CDR3 loop spans 13 amino acids. CDR3 sequence (DNA): TGTGCCAGCAGCCCCAGGGGCAATCAGCCCCAGCATTTT. Translation: CASSPRGNQPQHF.

In its sample, this clonotype ranks as medium-sized. The chain has TRBV6-1 and TRBJ2-1; no definite D call. With 6 bases removed from V and 5 bases from J, the gap between germline ends came to 5 bases. This CDR3 region has 11 residues. Germline CDR1 reads MNHNS; CDR2 reads SASEGT. CDR3 bases: TGTGCCAGCAGGTTTCACAATGAGCAGTTCTTC. It specifies CASRFHNEQFF.

In its sample, this clonotype was seen a few times. A single base separates this from a much larger clone, so it may be a read error. CDR3 bases: TGTGCCAGCGGCTTAATTTGGGGGGGGAGTAGTGAGCAGTTCTTC. Translation: CASGLIWGGSSEQFF. The chain employs TRBV7-6 and TRBJ2-1; 7 bases agree with TRBD2. The V gene's germline CDR1 is SGHVS and CDR2 FNYEAQ. This CDR3 contains 15 residues.

This clonotype appeared many times. CDR3 sequence reads: CSARRDSTNTEAFF. CDR3 bases: TGCAGCGCCCGAAGGGACAGTACGAACACTGAAGCTTTCTTT. The rearrangement links TRBV29-1 to TRBJ1-1; 7 bases are shared with TRBD1. CDR1 and CDR2 from the germline V gene are SQVTM and ANQGSEA. This CDR3 has 14 amino acids. With V trimmed by 7 bases and J by 1 base, 9 bases remained unmatched. Full variable domain (outside the CDR3, taken from reference TRBV29-1 and TRBJ1-1): SAVISQKPSRDICQRGTSLTIQCQVDSQVTMMFWYRQQPGQSLTLIATANQGSEATYESGFVIDKFPISRPNLTFSTLTVSNMSPEDSSIYLCSARRDSTNTEAFFGQGTRLTVV.

The gene calls are TRBV7-2 and TRBJ2-7, with TRBD2 as a possible D gene (5 bases). Trimming left V 2 bases short and J 6 bases short, with 17 bases between. The CDR3 is 15 residues long. Germline V gene data show CDR1 as SGHTA and CDR2 as FQGNSA. CDR3 bases: TGTGCCAGCAGCTTATTGGCTACTAGAAGGACCGAGCAGTACTTC. It translates to CASSLLATRRTEQYF.

This clonotype was recorded once. V gene TRBV14 combines with J gene TRBJ2-1; the match to TRBD2 covers 10 bases. The CDR3 sequence is 15 residues long. V lost 5 bases to trimming and J lost 5 bases; unmatched junction nucleotides: 6. Germline CDR1 SGHDN, CDR2 FVKESK. The CDR3 DNA sequence: TGTGCCAGCAGCTTGGGACTAGCGCAGAACAATGAGCAGTTCTTC. Protein product: CASSLGLAQNNEQFF.

The chain carries TRBV20-1 and TRBJ2-1, with 7 bases aligning to TRBD2. Trimming at V came to 1 base and at J to 0 bases, leaving 3 bases not matched to a gene. Germline V gene lookup returns CDR1 DFQATT and CDR2 SNEGSKA (reference sequence). CDR3 length: 15 amino acids. CDR3 residues: CSARAAGNSYNEQFF. The CDR3 coding sequence is TGCAGTGCTAGAGCAGCGGGAAACTCCTACAATGAGCAGTTCTTC.

This clonotype was recorded many times. This sequence joins TRBV27 and TRBJ2-6; 7 bases match TRBD1. Trimming cost V 5 bases and J 2 bases; bases outside gene matches: 6. Germline lookup yields CDR1 MNHEY and CDR2 SMNVEV (reference sequence). The CDR3 contains 16 residues. The CDR3 bases are TGTGCCAGCAGTCGCCGAGACAGGGCTGGGGCCAACGTCCTGACTTTC. This translates into CASSRRDRAGANVLTF. The complete variable domain, with remaining parts taken from reference TRBV27 and TRBJ2-6, reads EAQVTQNPRYLITVTGKKLTVTCSQNMNHEYMSWYRQDPGLGLRQIYYSMNVEVTDKGDVPEGYKVSRKEKRNFPLILESPSPNQTSLYFCASSRRDRAGANVLTFGAGSRLTVL.